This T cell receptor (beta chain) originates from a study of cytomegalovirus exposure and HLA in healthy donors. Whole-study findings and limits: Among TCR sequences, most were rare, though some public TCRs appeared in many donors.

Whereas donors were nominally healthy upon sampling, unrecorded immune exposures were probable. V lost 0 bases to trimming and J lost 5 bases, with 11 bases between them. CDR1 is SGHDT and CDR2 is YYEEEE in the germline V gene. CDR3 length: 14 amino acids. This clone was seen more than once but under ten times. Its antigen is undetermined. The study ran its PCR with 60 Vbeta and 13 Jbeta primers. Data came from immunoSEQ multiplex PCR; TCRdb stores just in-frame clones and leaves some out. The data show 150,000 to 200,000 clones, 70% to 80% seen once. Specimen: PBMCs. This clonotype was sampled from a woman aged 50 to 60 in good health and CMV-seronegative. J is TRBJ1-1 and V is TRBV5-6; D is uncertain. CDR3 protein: CASSLVAGKTEAFF. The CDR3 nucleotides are TGTGCCAGCAGCTTGGTAGCGGGGAAGACTGAAGCTTTCTTT.